This T cell receptor beta chain originates from a study of CD8 T cells in Susac syndrome. It was with random hexamers that 0.5 to 1 ug RNA was reverse transcribed. Using its own MiXCR run on the immunoSEQ multiplex PCR reads, TCRdb lists one record per CDR3 protein. This repertoire shows about 120,000 distinct CDR3 sequences, 80% to 95% found once; its top ten account for 0.11% to 0.15%. In germline, CDR1 is DFQATT, CDR2 SNEGSKA (reference sequence). V dropped 0 bases and J dropped 6 bases, with 14 bases sitting between them. CDR3 length equals 14 residues. The sample comprised CD4+ T cells from PBMCs. This sequence was found in a human donor in good health. The chain couples TRBV20-1 to TRBJ1-1; perhaps TRBD1 as D (5 bases). The CDR3 loop is CSARDFSWGSEAFF. The CDR3 coding sequence is TGCAGTGCTAGAGATTTTTCCTGGGGCTCTGAAGCTTTCTTT.